This is a list of T cell receptor beta chains from one sample in a study of T cell changes during pregnancy in multiple sclerosis. Assay: immunoSEQ multiplex PCR; the TCRdb copy retains only in-frame clones and omits some. The sample consists of fewer than 90,000 clones, roughly 94% of them appearing once. This sample comprised peripheral blood, obtained in the third trimester of pregnancy. These receptors came from a female donor with multiple sclerosis, enrolled in a pregnancy study. CDR3s include the opening cysteine and the closing phenylalanine or tryptophan. D genes are given only for firm matches. Size is omitted from some rows. Given values are once, few, many or a class for expanded clones.

V,size,J,D,length,DNA,CDR3
TRBV27,.,TRBJ2-3,.,14,TGTGCCAGCAGTTTGAGGGTTGGAACAGATACGCAGTATTTT,CASSLRVGTDTQYF
TRBV7-6,.,TRBJ2-1,TRBD1,16,TGTGCCAGCAGCTCACGGACAGGGGGCGCCTACAATGAGCAGTTCTTC,CASSSRTGGAYNEQFF
TRBV5-5,.,TRBJ2-1,TRBD2,15,TGTGCCAGCAGCTTACTAGCGGGAGGATACAATGAGCAGTTCTTC,CASSLLAGGYNEQFF
TRBV7-9,.,TRBJ2-1,.,14,TGTGCCAGCAGCTCCCCCCAGGACAGCAATGAGCAGTTCTTC,CASSSPQDSNEQFF
TRBV7-9,.,TRBJ1-3,TRBD1,15,TGTGCCAGCAGCTTTCCGGGACAGCAGGGAAACACCATATATTTT,CASSFPGQQGNTIYF
TRBV7-3,.,TRBJ2-3,.,15,TGTGCCAGCAGCTCAGGACTTTTCAAAATTGATACGCAGTATTTT,CASSSGLFKIDTQYF
TRBV15,.,TRBJ2-7,.,13,TGTGCCACCAGCACCGGGGGTTTCTACGAGCAGTACTTC,CATSTGGFYEQYF
TRBV6-5,.,TRBJ1-2,.,14,TGTGCCAGCAGTTACTCGACAGGAAACTATGGCTACACCTTC,CASSYSTGNYGYTF
TRBV27,.,TRBJ1-5,TRBD1,13,TGTGCCAGCAGTTTTCAGGGGGCTGAGCCCCAGCATTTT,CASSFQGAEPQHF
TRBV4-3,.,TRBJ1-4,TRBD1,17,TGCGCCAGCAGCCAAGGCCCGGGACAGGGTATGGATGAAAAACTGTTTTTT,CASSQGPGQGMDEKLFF
TRBV28,.,TRBJ1-1,.,13,TGTGCCAGCAGCCTCGGACAGCTCATGGGAGCTTTCTTT,CASSLGQLMGAFF
TRBV5-6,.,TRBJ2-7,TRBD2,15,TGTGCCAGCAGCCTAGCGGGAGTCCCCGGCTCTGAGCAGTACTTC,CASSLAGVPGSEQYF
TRBV5-1,.,TRBJ2-2,TRBD2,15,TGCGCCAGCAGCTTGGTTGCGGGAGGTACCGGGGAGCTGTTTTTT,CASSLVAGGTGELFF
TRBV18,.,TRBJ2-1,.,13,TGTGCCAGCTCACCAGACAGGCGAAATGAGCAGTTCTTC,CASSPDRRNEQFF
TRBV19,.,TRBJ2-1,.,17,TGTGCCAGTAGCCGCCTTGGGGGGGCGAGCTCCTACAATGAGCAGTTCTTC,CASSRLGGASSYNEQFF
TRBV10-2,.,TRBJ2-1,.,13,TGCGCCAGCAGCATGCGGTTCTACAATGAGCAGTTCTTC,CASSMRFYNEQFF
TRBV5-1,.,TRBJ2-5,.,12,TGCGCCAGCAGCTTACGAGGCGAGACCCAGTACTTC,CASSLRGETQYF
TRBV19,.,TRBJ1-1,.,14,TGTGCCAGTAGTTGGGATCAGGGAGGCACTGAAGCTTTCTTT,CASSWDQGGTEAFF
TRBV27,.,TRBJ2-7,TRBD2,14,TGTGCCAGCATGGGCGGGGGAGTTGGCTACGAGCAGTACTTC,CASMGGGVGYEQYF
TRBV6-1,.,TRBJ2-1,.,14,TGTGCCAGCAGTGAATGGACAATTTACAATGAGCAGTTCTTC,CASSEWTIYNEQFF
TRBV5-1,few,TRBJ2-7,TRBD1,14,TGCGCCAGCAGCTACGACGGGACAGGGGGCGAGCAGTACTTC,CASSYDGTGGEQYF
TRBV5-4,.,TRBJ1-1,.,15,TGTGCCAGCAGCTTGTGGGCCTCCGGAAACACTGAAGCTTTCTTT,CASSLWASGNTEAFF
TRBV18,few,TRBJ2-1,TRBD1,16,TGTGCCAGCTCACCATCGGAACAGGGGTTGCTCAATGAGCAGTTCTTC,CASSPSEQGLLNEQFF
TRBV7-9,few,TRBJ1-2,.,15,TGTGCCAGCAGCTCCTCCTCCGAGAGGCCCCTGGGCTACACCTTC,CASSSSSERPLGYTF
TRBV5-1,.,TRBJ2-1,.,14,TGCGCCAGCAGCTTCGGGAACTCCTACAATGAGCAGTTCTTC,CASSFGNSYNEQFF
TRBV19,.,TRBJ2-7,.,15,TGTGCCAGTAGTATTACGGGGACACCCCAGGCCGAGCAGTACTTC,CASSITGTPQAEQYF
TRBV29-1,once,TRBJ1-1,.,15,TGCAGCGTTGATTTTTTTCAGGGGTTGAGTGCTGAAGCTTTCTTT,CSVDFFQGLSAEAFF
TRBV7-9,.,TRBJ2-3,TRBD2,16,TGTGCCAGCAGCTCCGGATGGGAGGGGCAGGGAGATACGCAGTATTTT,CASSSGWEGQGDTQYF
TRBV5-1,.,TRBJ2-7,TRBD2,16,TGCGCCAGCAGCCCATGGCTAGCGGGGTCCTTGGAGGAGCAGTACTTC,CASSPWLAGSLEEQYF
TRBV6-6,.,TRBJ2-7,TRBD2,15,TGTGCCAGCAGTTACTTGGAAAGCGGGAGCTACGAGCAGTACTTC,CASSYLESGSYEQYF
TRBV2,.,TRBJ1-3,.,16,TGTGCCAGCGTGACGAGACAGATTTCCTCTGGAAACACCATATATTTT,CASVTRQISSGNTIYF
TRBV9,.,TRBJ2-3,.,15,TGTGCCAGCAGTAGTTCGGGGTTTGGCACAGATACGCAGTATTTT,CASSSSGFGTDTQYF
TRBV20-1,.,TRBJ2-5,.,11,TGCAGTGCTACCGGGTCTACAACCCAGTACTTC,CSATGSTTQYF
TRBV28,.,TRBJ1-4,.,15,TGTGCCAGCAGCTCACTACGGGACATTCAGGAAAAACTGTTTTTT,CASSSLRDIQEKLFF
TRBV27,.,TRBJ2-7,TRBD2,13,TGTGCCAGTTCTCCGGGAGGGCCCGGCGAGCAGTACTTC,CASSPGGPGEQYF
TRBV19,.,TRBJ1-5,.,14,TGTGCCAGTACCATGGACATTAGCAATCAGCCCCAGCATTTT,CASTMDISNQPQHF
TRBV6-5,few,TRBJ1-1,TRBD1,14,TGTGCCAGCAGTTTCGGACAGGGAGGGACTGAAGCTTTCTTT,CASSFGQGGTEAFF
TRBV11-2,.,TRBJ2-5,TRBD2,16,TGTGCCAGCAGCCAAACGGTAGCGGGGGTCGGAGAGACCCAGTACTTC,CASSQTVAGVGETQYF
TRBV4-3,.,TRBJ2-2,TRBD1,15,TGCGCCAGCAGCCAAGCAGGGGGCGGTCACGGGGAGCTGTTTTTT,CASSQAGGGHGELFF
TRBV27,.,TRBJ2-7,TRBD2,15,TGTGCCAGCAGTTCGGGACTAGCGGGAGGGCGGGAGCAGTACTTC,CASSSGLAGGREQYF
TRBV6-5,.,TRBJ2-7,TRBD2,14,TGTGCCAGCAGAAGACTAGCCAAACCCTACGAGCAGTACTTC,CASRRLAKPYEQYF
TRBV27,once,TRBJ2-5,.,13,TGTGCCAGCAGTTTCGCTAGGGGCCAGACCCAGTACTTC,CASSFARGQTQYF